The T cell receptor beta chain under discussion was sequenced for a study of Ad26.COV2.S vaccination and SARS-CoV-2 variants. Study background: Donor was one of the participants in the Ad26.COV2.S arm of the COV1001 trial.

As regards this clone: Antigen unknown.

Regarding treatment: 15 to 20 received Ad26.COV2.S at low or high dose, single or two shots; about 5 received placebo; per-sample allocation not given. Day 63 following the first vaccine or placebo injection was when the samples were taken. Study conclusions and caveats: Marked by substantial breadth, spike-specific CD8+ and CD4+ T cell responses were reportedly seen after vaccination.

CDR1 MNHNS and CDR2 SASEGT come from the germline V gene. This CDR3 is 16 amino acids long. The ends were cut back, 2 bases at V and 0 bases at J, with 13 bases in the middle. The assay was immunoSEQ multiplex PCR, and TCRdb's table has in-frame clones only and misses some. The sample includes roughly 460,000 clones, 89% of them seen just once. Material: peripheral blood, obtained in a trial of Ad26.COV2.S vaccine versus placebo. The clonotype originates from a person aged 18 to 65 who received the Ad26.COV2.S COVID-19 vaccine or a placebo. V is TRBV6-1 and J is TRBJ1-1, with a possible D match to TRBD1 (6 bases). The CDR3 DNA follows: TGTGCCAGCAGTGAAATCGGGGGACACATGAACACTGAAGCTTTCTTT. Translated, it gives CASSEIGGHMNTEAFF.